This TCR beta chain is from a study of T cell changes during pregnancy in multiple sclerosis. Using immunoSEQ multiplex PCR, the repertoire was profiled, and TCRdb retains in-frame clones only, with some absent. The data contain about 22,000 clones, 75% to 95% of them seen just once; the ten biggest clones take up under 0.75%. The germline V gene encodes CDR1 SGHRS and CDR2 YFSETQ. Trimming shortened V by 4 bases and J by 7 bases, and 15 bases separated the two germline ends. This CDR3 spans 14 amino acids. This clone came up once. This clonotype was sampled from a female donor in good health, enrolled as a control in a pregnancy study. The sample was CD4+ T cells from peripheral blood mononuclear cells, taken in the third trimester of pregnancy. This chain uses TRBV5-1 with TRBJ2-1, with a tentative D call TRBD2 (7 bases). CDR3 loop: CASSPAGAPNEQFF. As DNA, the CDR3 is TGCGCCAGCAGCCCCGCGGGGGCCCCGAATGAGCAGTTCTTC.